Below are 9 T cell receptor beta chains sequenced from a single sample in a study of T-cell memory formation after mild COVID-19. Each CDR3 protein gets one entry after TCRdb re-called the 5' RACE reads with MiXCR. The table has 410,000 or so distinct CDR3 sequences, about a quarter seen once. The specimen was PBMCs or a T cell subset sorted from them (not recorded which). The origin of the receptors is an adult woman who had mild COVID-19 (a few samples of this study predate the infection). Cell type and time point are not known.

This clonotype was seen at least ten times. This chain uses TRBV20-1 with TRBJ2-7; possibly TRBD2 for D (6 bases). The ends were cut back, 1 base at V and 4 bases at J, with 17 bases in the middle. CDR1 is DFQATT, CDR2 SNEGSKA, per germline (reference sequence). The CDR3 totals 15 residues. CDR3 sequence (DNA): TGCAGTGCTAGAGTGGTAAGGCGGGGACTTTACGAGCAGTACTTC. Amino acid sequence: CSARVVRRGLYEQYF.

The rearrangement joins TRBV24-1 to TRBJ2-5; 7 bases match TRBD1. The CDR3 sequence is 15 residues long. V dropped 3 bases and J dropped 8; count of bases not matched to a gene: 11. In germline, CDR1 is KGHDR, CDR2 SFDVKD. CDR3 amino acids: CATSDVKTGAGTQYF. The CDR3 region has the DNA TGTGCCACCAGTGATGTAAAAACAGGGGCAGGAACCCAGTACTTC.

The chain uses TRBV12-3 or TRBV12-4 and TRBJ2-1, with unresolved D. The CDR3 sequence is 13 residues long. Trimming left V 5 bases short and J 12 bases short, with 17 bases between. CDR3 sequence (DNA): TGTGCCAGCAGTCTTAGCAGAGTACGCCGGCAGTTCTTC. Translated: CASSLSRVRRQFF.

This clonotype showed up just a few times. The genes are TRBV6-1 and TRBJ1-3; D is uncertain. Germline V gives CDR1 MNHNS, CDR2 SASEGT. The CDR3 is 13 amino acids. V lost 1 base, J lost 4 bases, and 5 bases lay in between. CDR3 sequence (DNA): TGTGCCAGCAGTGAAGGGCACGGAAACACCATATATTTT. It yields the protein CASSEGHGNTIYF.

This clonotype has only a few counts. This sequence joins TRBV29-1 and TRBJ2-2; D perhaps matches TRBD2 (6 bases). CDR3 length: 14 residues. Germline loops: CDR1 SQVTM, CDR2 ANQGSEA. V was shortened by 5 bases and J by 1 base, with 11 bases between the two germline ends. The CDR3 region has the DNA TGCAGCGTTAAAAATAGCGGGAACACCGGGGAGCTGTTTTTT. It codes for CSVKNSGNTGELFF.

CDR3 coding DNA: TGTGCCAGCAGTCCACGCTGGGGATTCCAAGAGACCCAGTACTTC. Protein: CASSPRWGFQETQYF. The chain has TRBV27 and TRBJ2-5; D gene uncertain. The CDR3 consists of 15 residues. V was clipped by 5 bases and J by 1 base, with 14 bases between them. The germline V gene has CDR1 MNHEY and CDR2 SMNVEV (reference sequence).

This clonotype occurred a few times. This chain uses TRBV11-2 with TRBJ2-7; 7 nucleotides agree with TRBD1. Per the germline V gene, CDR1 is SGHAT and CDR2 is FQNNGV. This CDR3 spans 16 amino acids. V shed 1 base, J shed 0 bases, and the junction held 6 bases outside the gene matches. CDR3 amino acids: CASSLVQPGGSYEQYF. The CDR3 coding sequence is TGTGCCAGCAGCTTAGTGCAGCCAGGGGGCTCCTACGAGCAGTACTTC.

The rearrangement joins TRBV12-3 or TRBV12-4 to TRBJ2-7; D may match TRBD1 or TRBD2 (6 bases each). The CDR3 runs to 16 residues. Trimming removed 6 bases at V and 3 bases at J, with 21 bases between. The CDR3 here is CASSPTNRGVYYEQYF. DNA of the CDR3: TGTGCCAGCAGCCCGACGAATAGGGGGGTTTACTACGAGCAGTACTTC.

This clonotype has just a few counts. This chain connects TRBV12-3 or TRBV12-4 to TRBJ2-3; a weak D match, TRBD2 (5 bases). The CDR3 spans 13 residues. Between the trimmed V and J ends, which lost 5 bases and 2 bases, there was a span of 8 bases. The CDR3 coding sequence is TGTGCCAGCAGTCAGCGGAACACAGATACGCAGTATTTT. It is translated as CASSQRNTDTQYF.